This T cell receptor (beta chain) was sequenced for a study of T cell clonotyping in hematopoietic cell transplantation (dated by TCRdb to about 2021). About the investigation overall: A total of 130 to 150 blood samples were gathered in the study from a few dozen consecutive transplant recipients along with their related donors. Recruitment of patients ran from late 2015 to early 2017, and follow-up continued until late 2020 or until death.

Blood samples for TCR beta sequencing were given by related transplant donors. Using Nuclei Lysis Solution, genomic DNA was extracted from unfractionated peripheral blood mononuclear cells that were either fresh or cryopreserved. The CDR3, from cysteine to phenylalanine, totals 14 residues. The only DNA kept is the CDR3, 42 bases in frame from the first base. The germline V gene (reference sequence) supplies CDR1 GTSNPN and CDR2 SVGIG. Trimming at the junction amounts to 2 bases on V and 0 bases on J, and the germline ends lie 11 bases apart. The immunoSEQ assay, a bias-controlled multiplex PCR with V- and J-specific primers, was used to amplify TCR beta CDR3 regions from genomic DNA. In a second PCR step, a proprietary barcode and Illumina adapter sequences were attached to the CDR3 amplicons. An Illumina MiSeq instrument was used for sequencing of the CDR3 libraries. Per the original workflow: Export and quality control were performed with immunoSEQ Analyzer 3.0, and downstream analyses were performed with R Bioconductor and Immunarch. Repertoire metrics were calculated using only productive rearrangements within the normalized downsampled data set. Pathologically expanded clonotypes were defined as those larger than 5 templates in the normalized cohort. Repertoire diversity was measured with the Inverse Simpson Index. To capture all clonotypes, CMV-specificity analyses were performed on the non-normalized data set. In TCRdb, the immuneACCESS table is reduced to in-frame sequences with V and J assigned. These tables do not hold every clone; where another copy was compared, an unresolved V gene accounts for under half, and the others remain unexplained. V and J calls and clone size are those listed in that table; D and trimming were worked out from the DNA. The sample records fewer than 70,000 clones, about 93% of which are singletons. The ten largest clones add up to about 1.5% of the sample.

In this sample, this clone turned up once. It has no known antigen specificity. There are no base qualities to consult, and no much larger clone falls within one base. Here is what the overall study found, with its caveats: The sample size was limited and the cells went unsorted, which meant the CD4 and CD8 repertoire contributions could not be told apart. Just a small fraction of recipient repertoires overlapped with donor repertoires, and more than 97% appeared de novo at the given depth. Broader TCR repertoire diversity after transplant was predicted by Inverse Simpson Index values from donors and from recipients before transplant. After transplant, TCR diversity in recipients dropped, and pathologically expanded clonotypes increased progressively from day 30 to day 180.

The sequencing sample was made of peripheral blood mononuclear cells. This receptor was obtained from a man over 45 in good health. Some clones in this sample may be carry-over from other donors' samples. The sequence is built from TRBV30 and TRBJ2-7; the D gene is perhaps TRBD1 or TRBD2, as each covers 5 bases. CDR3 sequence: CAWSHEGTSYEQYF. Here is the DNA: TGTGCCTGGAGTCACGAAGGGACCTCCTACGAGCAGTACTTC.